This T cell receptor beta chain appears in the sequencing data of a study of OX40 agonist ivuxolimab in advanced cancers. Clones were sequenced by immunoSEQ multiplex PCR, and TCRdb holds only the in-frame ones, with some missing. The table shows 90,000 or so clones, with about 86% occurring only once. V lost 3 bases, J lost 3 bases, and 4 bases stayed unmatched. Germline values: CDR1 SGHNT, CDR2 YENEEA. CDR3 size: 15 residues. The chain uses TRBV11-3 and TRBJ2-2; TRBD1 aligns across 7 bases. The specimen was CD4+ or CD8+ T cells sorted from blood, collected in a trial of the OX40 agonist ivuxolimab. The clonotype comes from an adult with an advanced solid tumor such as melanoma, head and neck, liver or kidney cancer. The CDR3 DNA reads as TGTGCCAGCAGCTTCGGACAGGTGTACACCGGGGAGCTGTTTTTT. Translation: CASSFGQVYTGELFF.